These 21 T cell receptor beta chains were all obtained from the same sample, sequenced in a study of T-cell reconstitution after alpha-beta-depleted transplantation in children. The TCRbeta library was prepared with unique molecular identifiers. TCRdb re-called the PCR reads through MiXCR, storing one row per CDR3 protein. The sample contains some 50,000 distinct CDR3 sequences, around 8.8% of which appear only once. The sequences come from PBMCs, mostly from graft donor cells, collected 60 days after TCRalphabeta/CD19-depleted stem cell transplant. The receptors here all came from a male patient aged 2 to 9 who had a stem cell transplant for chronic granulomatous disease, so the T cells may come from the graft donor.

This clonotype was seen at least ten times. The CDR3 is CASTLRVNYGYTF. The CDR3 nucleotides read TGTGCCAGCACCCTCAGGGTTAACTATGGCTACACCTTC. The chain uses TRBV2 and TRBJ1-2; weak D call: TRBD1 (5 bases). Germline V gene data show CDR1 as SNHLY and CDR2 as FYNNEI. The ends were cut back, 7 bases at V and 1 base at J, with 10 bases in the middle. This CDR3 is built from 13 residues.

This clonotype has at least ten counts. The rearrangement uses TRBV10-3 and TRBJ2-7, with 9 bases identical to TRBD1. The CDR3 runs 15 residues. Germline V CDR1 and CDR2: ENHRY, SYGVKD. V shed 4 bases and J 3 bases; nucleotides not matched to a gene: 7. The CDR3 reads CAISAPGTGYYEQYF. In DNA, the CDR3 is TGTGCCATCAGTGCCCCCGGGACAGGGTACTACGAGCAGTACTTC.

In its sample, this clonotype was seen many times. V and J are TRBV9 and TRBJ2-3; D is perhaps TRBD2 (5 bases). The V and J ends lost 5 bases and 0 bases respectively, with 10 bases between them. From germline, CDR1 is SGDLS and CDR2 YYNGEE. CDR3 length equals 14 residues. The CDR3 protein is CASSGPGSTDTQYF. DNA of the CDR3: TGTGCCAGCAGTGGGCCGGGGAGCACAGATACGCAGTATTTT.

This clonotype is medium-sized within its sample. V gene TRBV7-9 combines with J gene TRBJ2-5; 7 nucleotides match TRBD1. The CDR3 length is 14 residues. From germline, CDR1 is SEHNR and CDR2 FQNEAQ (reference sequence). V lost 3 bases, J lost 5 bases, and 6 bases stayed unmatched. The CDR3 DNA follows: TGTGCCAGCAGCTTTGAAGGGGGCGTTGAGACCCAGTACTTC. Its translation is CASSFEGGVETQYF.

This clonotype was seen at least ten times. V and J are TRBV29-1 and TRBJ2-7; 7 bases match TRBD1. The CDR3 totals 14 residues. Germline V gives CDR1 SQVTM, CDR2 ANQGSEA. V lost 7 bases, J lost 0 bases, and 9 bases stayed unmatched. The CDR3 region has the DNA TGCAGCGCTGTGGACAGGCCGAGCTCCTACGAGCAGTACTTC. Translated: CSAVDRPSSYEQYF.

This clonotype has only a few counts. V is TRBV2 and J is TRBJ2-1, with 7 bases identical to TRBD2. The CDR3 has 14 amino acids. CDR1 and CDR2 (germline): SNHLY, FYNNEI. V shed 11 bases, J shed 9 bases, and the junction held 16 bases outside the gene matches. CDR3 sequence reads: CAGTRESSGGEQFF. The CDR3 nucleotides are TGTGCCGGAACGCGGGAGTCCTCTGGCGGTGAGCAGTTCTTC.

This clonotype was recorded at least ten times. CDR3 DNA sequence: TGTGCCAGCAGCCCGGGACTAGGAGCCTACGAGCAGTACTTC. Protein product: CASSPGLGAYEQYF. This chain joins TRBV5-5 and TRBJ2-7, with TRBD2 identical over 8 bases. The CDR3 length is 14 residues. Looked up from germline, CDR1 is SGHKS and CDR2 is YYEKEE (reference sequence). J gave up 2 bases and V 4 bases, and 5 bases lay outside the gene matches.

The chain couples TRBV20-1 to TRBJ2-1, with 8 bases identical to TRBD1. From germline, CDR1 is DFQATT and CDR2 SNEGSKA (reference sequence). V lost 6 bases to trimming and J lost 6 bases; unmatched junction nucleotides: 4. This CDR3 is built from 12 residues. CDR3 nucleotide sequence: TGCAGTGCATTTGACAGGGGCAATGAGCAGTTCTTC. It translates to CSAFDRGNEQFF.

This clonotype was observed at least ten times. The DNA for the CDR3 is TGTGGGGCCTTTGATTTGCAAATCCTTGTGGACGACCTGGGATATGGCTACACCTTC. This sequence encodes CGAFDLQILVDDLGYGYTF. The rearrangement links TRBV24-1 to TRBJ1-2; D is unclear. CDR3 length: 19 amino acids. Germline loops: CDR1 KGHDR, CDR2 SFDVKD.

This clonotype has a count of ten or more. As DNA, the CDR3 is TGTGCCAGCAGCCCAACCGGGACAGGAGGGTATGGCTACACCTTC. It specifies CASSPTGTGGYGYTF. The chain combines TRBV12-3 or TRBV12-4 with TRBJ1-2, with 8 positions matching TRBD1. With V trimmed by 6 bases and J by 5 bases, 11 bases remained unmatched. This CDR3 is built from 15 residues.

To note about this clonotype: This may be a read error, as it is one base from a much larger clone. The chain links TRBV2 to TRBJ2-1, with unresolved D. The CDR3 is 11 amino acids. Trimming stripped 6 bases from V and 9 bases from J, with 9 bases between. Germline CDR1 SNHLY, CDR2 FYNNEI. The CDR3 protein is CASSKSSEQFF. DNA of the CDR3: TGTGCCAGCAGCAAGTCCAGTGAGCAGTTCTTC.

This clonotype was seen many times. The J gene is TRBJ2-7, the V gene TRBV6-6; 9 bases are a match to TRBD2. Germline V gene data show CDR1 as MNHNY and CDR2 as SVGAGI (reference sequence). The CDR3 extends over 15 amino acids. V was clipped by 5 bases and J by 3 bases; unmatched bases: 8. The CDR3 coding sequence is TGTGCCAGCAGTAAAGGGAGTAGCGGGAGCTACGAGCAGTACTTC. Its translation: CASSKGSSGSYEQYF.

This clonotype was detected a few times. This chain connects TRBV6-1 to TRBJ2-7; no definite D call. CDR3 length: 15 residues. CDR1 is MNHNS and CDR2 is SASEGT in the germline V gene. V dropped 6 bases and J dropped 4 bases, with 19 bases sitting between them. The CDR3 DNA reads TGTGCCAGCAGCCCAGGAACCGACTTTAGGTACGAGCAGTACTTC. Translated: CASSPGTDFRYEQYF.

This clonotype occurred many times. J is TRBJ2-1 and V is TRBV11-2; TRBD2 is a possible D gene (6 bases). Trimming stripped 0 bases from V and 0 bases from J, with 12 bases between. The CDR3 sequence is 17 residues long. Per the germline V gene, CDR1 is SGHAT and CDR2 is FQNNGV. The CDR3 protein is CASSLDPSGSSYNEQFF. The CDR3, as DNA: TGTGCCAGCAGCTTAGATCCCTCCGGGAGCTCCTACAATGAGCAGTTCTTC.

This clonotype was detected ten times or more. V is TRBV7-9 and J is TRBJ2-3; the match to TRBD1 covers 7 bases. Trimming took 3 bases from V and 9 from J; bases not matched to a gene: 9. This CDR3 contains 14 residues. The V gene's germline CDR1 is SEHNR and CDR2 FQNEAQ (reference sequence). CDR3 DNA: TGTGCCAGCAGCTTTGACAGGGAAGGGTGGACGCAGTATTTT. It encodes CASSFDREGWTQYF.

This clonotype was recorded at least ten times. V gene TRBV20-1 combines with J gene TRBJ2-1; 7 bases are shared with TRBD2. The CDR3 spans 16 residues. Germline V gene sequence: CDR1 DFQATT, CDR2 SNEGSKA (reference sequence). Trimming took 0 bases from V and 4 from J; bases not matched to a gene: 9. This chain's CDR3 is CSARDQYREAYNEQFF. The CDR3 DNA is TGCAGTGCTAGAGATCAATACCGGGAGGCATACAATGAGCAGTTCTTC.

This clonotype was seen more than once but under ten times. The rearrangement uses TRBV7-9 and TRBJ2-7, with TRBD2 matching 8 bases. The CDR3 extends over 13 amino acids. Germline assignment: CDR1 SEHNR and CDR2 FQNEAQ (reference sequence). Losses at the gene ends were 5 bases for V and 2 bases for J; bases not matched to a gene: 2. This CDR3 reads CASSQGLAYEQYF. As DNA, the CDR3 is TGTGCCAGCAGCCAGGGACTAGCCTACGAGCAGTACTTC.

In this sample, this clonotype turned up many times. The chain employs TRBV5-1 and TRBJ2-1; TRBD2 agrees at 8 bases. V shed 0 bases, J shed 3 bases, and the junction held 8 bases outside the gene matches. Germline V gene lookup returns CDR1 SGHRS and CDR2 YFSETQ. The length of the CDR3 is 17 residues. The DNA of the CDR3 is TGCGCCAGCAGCTTGGCCCGGGGGGGACAAAACTACAATGAGCAGTTCTTC. It codes for CASSLARGGQNYNEQFF.

This clonotype was detected ten times or more. Written as DNA, the CDR3 is TGTGCCAGCAGCTTAGCTGGTGGCGGGAGGGGGGAGACCCAGTACTTC. It translates to CASSLAGGGRGETQYF. The J gene is TRBJ2-5, the V gene TRBV7-2; 9 bases align to TRBD2. Germline V gene lookup returns CDR1 SGHTA and CDR2 FQGNSA. CDR3 length: 16 amino acids. Trimming cost V 0 bases and J 5 bases; bases outside gene matches: 7. The full variable domain, rest sourced from reference TRBV7-2 and TRBJ2-5, is GAGVSQSPSNKVTEKGKDVELRCDPISGHTALYWYRQSLGQGLEFLIYFQGNSAPDKSGLPSDRFSAERTGGSVSTLTIQRTQQEDSAVYLCASSLAGGGRGETQYFGPGTRLLVL.

This clonotype was found many times. The V call is TRBV6-2 or TRBV6-3, the J call TRBJ2-7, with TRBD2 identical over 8 bases. This CDR3 has 13 amino acids. V lost 7 bases to trimming and J lost 4 bases; unmatched junction nucleotides: 6. CDR1 is MNHEY, CDR2 SVGEGT, per germline. The CDR3 DNA reads as TGTGCCAGCACCGATAGCGGGATGTACGAGCAGTACTTC. Its protein product is CASTDSGMYEQYF.

This clonotype was counted only a few times. This chain connects TRBV20-1 to TRBJ1-2; TRBD1 aligns across 8 bases. CDR1 and CDR2 (germline): DFQATT, SNEGSKA (reference sequence). J was trimmed by 8 bases and V by 5 bases; bases with no gene match: 13. This CDR3 is built from 14 residues. The DNA of the CDR3 is TGCAGTGCTCCTATTCAGGACAGGGCTGCGGGCTACACCTTC. Translated: CSAPIQDRAAGYTF.